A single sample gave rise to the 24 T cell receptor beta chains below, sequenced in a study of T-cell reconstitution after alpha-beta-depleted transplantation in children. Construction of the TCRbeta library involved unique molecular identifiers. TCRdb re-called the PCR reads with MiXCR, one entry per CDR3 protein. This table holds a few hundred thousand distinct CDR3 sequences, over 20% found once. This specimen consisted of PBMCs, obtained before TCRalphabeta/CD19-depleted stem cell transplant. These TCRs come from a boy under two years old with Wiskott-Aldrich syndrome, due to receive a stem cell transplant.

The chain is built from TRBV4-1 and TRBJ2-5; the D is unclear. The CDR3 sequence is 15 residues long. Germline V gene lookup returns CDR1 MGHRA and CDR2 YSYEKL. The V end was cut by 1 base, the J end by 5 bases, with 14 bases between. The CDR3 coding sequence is TGCGCCAGCAGCCAAGCTTTGGCTATCACGGAGACCCAGTACTTC. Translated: CASSQALAITETQYF.

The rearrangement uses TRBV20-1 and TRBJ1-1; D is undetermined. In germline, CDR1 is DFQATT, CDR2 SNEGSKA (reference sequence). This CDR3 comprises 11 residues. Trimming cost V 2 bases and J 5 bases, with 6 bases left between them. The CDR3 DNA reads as TGCAGTGCTAGATACTATACTGAAGCTTTCTTT. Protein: CSARYYTEAFF.

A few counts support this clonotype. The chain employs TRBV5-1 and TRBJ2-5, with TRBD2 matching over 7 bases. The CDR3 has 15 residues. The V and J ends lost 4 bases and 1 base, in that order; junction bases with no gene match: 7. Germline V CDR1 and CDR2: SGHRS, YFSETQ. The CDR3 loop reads CASSPTSYPQETQYF. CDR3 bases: TGCGCCAGCAGCCCGACTAGCTACCCCCAAGAGACCCAGTACTTC. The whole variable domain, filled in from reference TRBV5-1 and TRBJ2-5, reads KAGVTQTPRYLIKTRGQQVTLSCSPISGHRSVSWYQQTPGQGLQFLFEYFSETQRNKGNFPGRFSGRQFSNSRSEMNVSTLELGDSALYLCASSPTSYPQETQYFGPGTRLLVL.

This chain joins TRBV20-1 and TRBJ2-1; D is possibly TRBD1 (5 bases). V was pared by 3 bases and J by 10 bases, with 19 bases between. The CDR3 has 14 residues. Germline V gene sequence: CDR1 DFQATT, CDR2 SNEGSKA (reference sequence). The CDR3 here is CSASKMGRVDEQFF. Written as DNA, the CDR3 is TGCAGTGCTAGCAAGATGGGCAGGGTGGACGAGCAGTTCTTC.

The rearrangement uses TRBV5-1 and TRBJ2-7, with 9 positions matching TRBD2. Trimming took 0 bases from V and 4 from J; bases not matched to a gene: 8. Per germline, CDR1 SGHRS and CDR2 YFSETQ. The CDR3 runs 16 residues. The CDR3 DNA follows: TGCGCCAGCAGCTTGGACACTAGGACTAGCGCGTACGAGCAGTACTTC. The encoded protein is CASSLDTRTSAYEQYF.

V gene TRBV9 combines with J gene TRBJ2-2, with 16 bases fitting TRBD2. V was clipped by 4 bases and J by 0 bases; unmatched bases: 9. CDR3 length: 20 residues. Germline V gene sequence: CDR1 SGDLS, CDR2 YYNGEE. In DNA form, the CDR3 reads TGTGCCAGCAGCCCCATTCCGGGACTAGCGGGAGGGTCGAACACCGGGGAGCTGTTTTTT. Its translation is CASSPIPGLAGGSNTGELFF.

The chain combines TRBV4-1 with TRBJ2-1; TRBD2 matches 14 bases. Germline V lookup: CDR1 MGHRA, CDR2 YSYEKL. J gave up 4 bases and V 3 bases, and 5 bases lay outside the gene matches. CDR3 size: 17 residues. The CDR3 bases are TGCGCCAGCAGCCAGGATGGGACTAGCGGGAGATACAATGAGCAGTTCTTC. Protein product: CASSQDGTSGRYNEQFF.

CDR3 sequence reads: CASSDRLPTSYEQYF. The CDR3, as DNA: TGTGCCAGCAGTGATAGGCTACCCACCTCCTACGAGCAGTACTTC. The J gene is TRBJ2-7, the V gene TRBV2; D unclear. This CDR3 region has 15 residues. Trimming shortened V by 3 bases and J by 0 bases, and 12 bases separated the two germline ends. CDR1 SNHLY and CDR2 FYNNEI come from the germline V gene.

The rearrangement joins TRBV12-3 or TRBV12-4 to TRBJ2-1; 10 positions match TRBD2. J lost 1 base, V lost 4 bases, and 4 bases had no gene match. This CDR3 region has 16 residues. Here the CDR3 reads CASSYLSGRSYNEQFF. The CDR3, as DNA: TGTGCCAGCAGTTACCTTAGCGGGAGGTCCTACAATGAGCAGTTCTTC.

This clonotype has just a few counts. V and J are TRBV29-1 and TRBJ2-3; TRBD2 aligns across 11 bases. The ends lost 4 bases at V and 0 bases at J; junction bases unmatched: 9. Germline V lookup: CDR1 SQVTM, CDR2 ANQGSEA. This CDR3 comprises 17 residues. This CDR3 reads CSVGGPLAGGSTDTQYF. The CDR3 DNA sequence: TGCAGCGTTGGAGGGCCGCTAGCGGGAGGTAGCACAGATACGCAGTATTTT.

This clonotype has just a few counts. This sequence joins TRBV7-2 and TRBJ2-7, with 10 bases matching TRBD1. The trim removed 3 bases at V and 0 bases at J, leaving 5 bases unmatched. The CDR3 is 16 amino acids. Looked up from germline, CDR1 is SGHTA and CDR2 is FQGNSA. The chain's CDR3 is CASSLDRQGASYEQYF. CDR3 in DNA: TGTGCCAGCAGCTTGGACCGACAGGGGGCCTCCTACGAGCAGTACTTC. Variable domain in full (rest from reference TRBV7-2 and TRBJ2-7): GAGVSQSPSNKVTEKGKDVELRCDPISGHTALYWYRQSLGQGLEFLIYFQGNSAPDKSGLPSDRFSAERTGGSVSTLTIQRTQQEDSAVYLCASSLDRQGASYEQYFGPGTRLTVT.

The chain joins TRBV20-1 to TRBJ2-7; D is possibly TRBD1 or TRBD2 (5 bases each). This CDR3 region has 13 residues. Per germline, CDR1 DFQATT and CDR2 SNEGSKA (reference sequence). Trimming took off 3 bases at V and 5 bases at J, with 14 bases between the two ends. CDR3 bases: TGCAGTGCTAGCGAGGGGCCTGAGGACGAGCAGTACTTC. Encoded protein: CSASEGPEDEQYF.

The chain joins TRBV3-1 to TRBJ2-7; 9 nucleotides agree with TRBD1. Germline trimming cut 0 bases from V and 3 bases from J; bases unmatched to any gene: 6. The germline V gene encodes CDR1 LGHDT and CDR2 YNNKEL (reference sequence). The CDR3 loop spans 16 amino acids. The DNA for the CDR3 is TGTGCCAGCAGCCAAGATTCAGGACAGGGGATCTACGAGCAGTACTTC. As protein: CASSQDSGQGIYEQYF.

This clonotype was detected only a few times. CDR3: CASGILGGTQYF. CDR3 DNA sequence: TGTGCCAGCGGAATCTTAGGAGGGACCCAGTACTTC. The chain carries TRBV28 and TRBJ2-5; the D gene is possibly TRBD2 (5 bases). With 8 bases removed from V and 7 bases from J, the gap between germline ends came to 14 bases. Germline V gene sequence: CDR1 MDHEN, CDR2 SYDVKM. The CDR3 length is 12 residues.

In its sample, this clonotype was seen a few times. CDR3 loop: CSASDSRTNEQFF. The CDR3 DNA is TGCAGTGCTAGCGACTCCAGGACCAATGAGCAGTTCTTC. The rearrangement joins TRBV20-1 to TRBJ2-1; D is undetermined. Germline V gene sequence: CDR1 DFQATT, CDR2 SNEGSKA (reference sequence). The CDR3 length is 13 residues. Deletions cut 3 bases from V and 6 bases from J, with 12 bases between.

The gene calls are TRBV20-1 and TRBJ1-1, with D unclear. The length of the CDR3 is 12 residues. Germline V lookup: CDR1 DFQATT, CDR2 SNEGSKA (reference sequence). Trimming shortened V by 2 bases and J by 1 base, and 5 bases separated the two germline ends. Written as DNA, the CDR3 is TGCAGTGCTAGATTCAGGAACACTGAAGCTTTCTTT. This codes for CSARFRNTEAFF.

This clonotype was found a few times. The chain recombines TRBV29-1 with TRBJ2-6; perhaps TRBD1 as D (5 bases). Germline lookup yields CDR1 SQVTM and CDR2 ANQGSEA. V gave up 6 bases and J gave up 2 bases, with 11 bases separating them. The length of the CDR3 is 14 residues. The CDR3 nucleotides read TGCAGCGTCGTATGGGGCGCTGGGGCCAACGTCCTGACTTTC. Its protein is CSVVWGAGANVLTF.

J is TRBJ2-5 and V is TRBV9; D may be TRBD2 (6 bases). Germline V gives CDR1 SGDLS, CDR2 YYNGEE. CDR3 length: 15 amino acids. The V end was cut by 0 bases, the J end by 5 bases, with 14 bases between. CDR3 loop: CASSVVVAGRETQYF. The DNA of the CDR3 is TGTGCCAGCAGCGTAGTGGTCGCGGGAAGGGAGACCCAGTACTTC.

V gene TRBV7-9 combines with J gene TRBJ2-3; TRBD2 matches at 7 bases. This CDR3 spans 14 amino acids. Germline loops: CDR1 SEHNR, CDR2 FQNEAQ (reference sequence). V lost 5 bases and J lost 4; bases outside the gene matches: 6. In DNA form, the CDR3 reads TGTGCCAGCAGCGTCGAGGGAGGGGCAGATACGCAGTATTTT. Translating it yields CASSVEGGADTQYF.

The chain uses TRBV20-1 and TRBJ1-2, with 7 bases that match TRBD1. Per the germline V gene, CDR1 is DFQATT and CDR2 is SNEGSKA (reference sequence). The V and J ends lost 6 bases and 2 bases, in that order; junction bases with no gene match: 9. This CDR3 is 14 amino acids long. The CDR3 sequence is CSARGTAQNYGYTF. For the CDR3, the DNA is TGCAGTGCCAGGGGGACAGCTCAAAACTATGGCTACACCTTC.

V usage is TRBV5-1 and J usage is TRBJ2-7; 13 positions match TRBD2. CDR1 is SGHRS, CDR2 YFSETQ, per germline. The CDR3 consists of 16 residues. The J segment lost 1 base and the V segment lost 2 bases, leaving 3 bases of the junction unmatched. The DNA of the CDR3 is TGCGCCAGCAGCTTAAGGACTAGCGGGGGTTCCTACGAGCAGTACTTC. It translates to CASSLRTSGGSYEQYF.

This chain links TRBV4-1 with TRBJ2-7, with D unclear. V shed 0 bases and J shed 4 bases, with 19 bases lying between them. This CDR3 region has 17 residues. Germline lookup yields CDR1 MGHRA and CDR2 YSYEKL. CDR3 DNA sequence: TGCGCCAGCAGCCAAGAATCAGGTTCTCCGCCAGATTACGAGCAGTACTTC. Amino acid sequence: CASSQESGSPPDYEQYF.

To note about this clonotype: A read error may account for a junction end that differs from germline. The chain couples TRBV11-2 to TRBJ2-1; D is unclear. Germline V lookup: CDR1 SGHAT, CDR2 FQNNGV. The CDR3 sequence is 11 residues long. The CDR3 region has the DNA TGTGCCAGCAGCTTAGGCTTAGAGCTGTTCTTC. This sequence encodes CASSLGLELFF.

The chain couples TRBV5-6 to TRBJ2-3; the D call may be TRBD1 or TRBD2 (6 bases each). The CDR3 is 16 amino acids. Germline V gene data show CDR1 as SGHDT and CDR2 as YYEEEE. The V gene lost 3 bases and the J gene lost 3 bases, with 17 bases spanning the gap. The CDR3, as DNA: TGTGCCAGCAGCTGGTGGCAGGGGAGGCGAACAGATACGCAGTATTTT. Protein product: CASSWWQGRRTDTQYF.